Following are 28 T cell receptor beta chains from one sample sequenced in a study of blood T cell repertoires in COVID-19. TCRdb's copy holds only in-frame clones and misses some; the assay was immunoSEQ multiplex PCR. Of 50,000 or so clones listed, approximately 88% are singletons. The specimen was peripheral blood. These receptors were taken from a man between 65 and 80 years old with acute or convalescent COVID-19.

This clone has just a few counts. The junction departs from the called germline gene at one end, perhaps through a read error. The genes are TRBV30 and TRBJ2-6; 9 nucleotides line up with TRBD1. The CDR3 is 12 amino acids. The germline V gene encodes CDR1 GTSNPN and CDR2 SVGIG (reference sequence). CDR3 protein: CAWSVQGDRVAF. In nucleotides, the CDR3 is TGTGCCTGGAGTGTACAAGGGGACAGGGTGGCTTTC.

The V and J genes are TRBV15 and TRBJ2-5, with 7 bases fitting TRBD2. The CDR3 consists of 16 residues. Germline V gene sequence: CDR1 LNHNV, CDR2 YYDKDF (reference sequence). Losses at the gene ends were 3 bases for V and 7 bases for J; bases not matched to a gene: 14. This CDR3 is CATSRPGGVEEGTQYF. The CDR3 DNA reads TGTGCCACCAGCAGGCCGGGAGGCGTGGAAGAGGGGACCCAGTACTTC.

V gene TRBV18 combines with J gene TRBJ1-5; tentative D call: TRBD1 (5 bases). The CDR3 has 15 residues. CDR1 and CDR2 from the germline V gene are KGHSH and LQKENI. Trimming stripped 6 bases from V and 2 bases from J, with 14 bases between. The DNA for the CDR3 is TGTGCCAGCTCTCCCTCGGAAGGGGGCAATCAGCCCCAGCATTTT. It encodes CASSPSEGGNQPQHF.

V gene TRBV18 combines with J gene TRBJ2-1; 8 bases agree with TRBD2. CDR3 length: 15 amino acids. CDR1 KGHSH and CDR2 LQKENI come from the germline V gene. Trimming removed 2 bases from V and 8 bases from J; junction bases left unmatched: 8. The CDR3 is CASSPNGRAGDEQFF. CDR3 nucleotides: TGTGCCAGCTCACCAAACGGGAGGGCCGGAGATGAGCAGTTCTTC.

The V gene is TRBV29-1, the J gene TRBJ2-3; 7 bases match TRBD1. Germline V CDR1 and CDR2: SQVTM, ANQGSEA. The CDR3 length is 13 residues. V shed 6 bases, J shed 4 bases, and the junction held 7 bases outside the gene matches. The CDR3 DNA is TGCAGCGTCGCGGACAGGATCCCAGATACGCAGTATTTT. Protein: CSVADRIPDTQYF.

V is TRBV5-1 and J is TRBJ1-3; 8 positions match TRBD1. CDR1 and CDR2 (germline): SGHRS, YFSETQ. CDR3 length: 14 residues. Losses at the gene ends were 4 bases for V and 2 bases for J; bases not matched to a gene: 2. In DNA form, the CDR3 reads TGCGCCAGCAGCCCGGACAGGGCTGGAAACACCATATATTTT. Protein: CASSPDRAGNTIYF. Complete variable domain (other parts from reference TRBV5-1 and TRBJ1-3): KAGVTQTPRYLIKTRGQQVTLSCSPISGHRSVSWYQQTPGQGLQFLFEYFSETQRNKGNFPGRFSGRQFSNSRSEMNVSTLELGDSALYLCASSPDRAGNTIYFGEGSWLTVV.

The chain employs TRBV28 and TRBJ2-3; D call uncertain. With 3 bases removed from V and 1 base from J, the gap between germline ends came to 11 bases. This CDR3 contains 15 residues. Germline CDR1 MDHEN, CDR2 SYDVKM. The CDR3 nucleotides are TGTGCCAGCAGTTTGGTAATAATAGGCACAGATACGCAGTATTTT. Translation: CASSLVIIGTDTQYF. Together with reference TRBV28 and TRBJ2-3, the CDR3 gives the full variable domain: DVKVTQSSRYLVKRTGEKVFLECVQDMDHENMFWYRQDPGLGLRLIYFSYDVKMKEKGDIPEGYSVSREKKERFSLILESASTNQTSMYLCASSLVIIGTDTQYFGPGTRLTVL.

The chain recombines TRBV7-6 with TRBJ1-2; D might be TRBD1 (6 bases). V lost 5 bases, J lost 10 bases, and 20 bases lay in between. The CDR3 consists of 14 residues. Germline CDR1 and CDR2: SGHVS and FNYEAQ. DNA of the CDR3: TGTGCCAGCAGCCCAGCGGGGAGGGGGACGAACTACACCTTC. It codes for CASSPAGRGTNYTF.

The V gene is TRBV7-2, the J gene TRBJ2-5, with D unclear. Per the germline V gene, CDR1 is SGHTA and CDR2 is FQGNSA. The CDR3 consists of 14 residues. V lost 1 base, J lost 3 bases, and 9 bases lay in between. In DNA form, the CDR3 reads TGTGCCAGCAGCTTAGTGAGCCCGGAAGAGACCCAGTACTTC. Translation: CASSLVSPEETQYF.

The chain recombines TRBV30 with TRBJ1-2, with 7 bases fitting TRBD1. Germline values: CDR1 GTSNPN, CDR2 SVGIG (reference sequence). The CDR3 runs to 15 residues. V lost 4 bases and J lost 9; bases outside the gene matches: 17. The CDR3 loop is CAWKWSTTDRASYTF. The CDR3 bases are TGTGCCTGGAAGTGGAGCACCACCGACAGGGCTAGCTACACCTTC.

The chain recombines TRBV11-3 with TRBJ1-6, with D maybe TRBD1 (5 bases). The CDR3 is 14 residues long. The V gene's germline CDR1 is SGHNT and CDR2 YENEEA. V was cut by 5 bases and J by 8 bases, with 13 bases left in between. The CDR3, as DNA: TGTGCCAGCAGCGCGCAGGGTACCGATTCACCCCTCCACTTT. It is translated as CASSAQGTDSPLHF.

This chain links TRBV5-4 with TRBJ2-5; 9 nucleotides agree with TRBD2. V was clipped by 4 bases and J by 4 bases; unmatched bases: 8. The CDR3 consists of 15 residues. From germline, CDR1 is SGHNT and CDR2 YYREEE (reference sequence). CDR3 protein: CASSSSGSGVETQYF. CDR3 sequence (DNA): TGTGCCAGCAGCAGTAGCGGGAGTGGGGTAGAGACCCAGTACTTC.

The chain joins TRBV6-5 to TRBJ1-5, with TRBD1 as a possible D gene (5 bases). This CDR3 has 15 amino acids. The germline V gene has CDR1 MNHEY and CDR2 SVGAGI. Deletions cut 2 bases from V and 5 bases from J, with 13 bases between. The CDR3 sequence: CASSYGHPTDQPQHF. CDR3 DNA: TGTGCCAGCAGTTACGGACATCCTACCGATCAGCCCCAGCATTTT.

This clone came up a few times. The chain has TRBV5-1 and TRBJ1-4; unclear D gene. This CDR3 region has 15 residues. The V end was cut by 5 bases, the J end by 8 bases, with 19 bases between. Germline V gene sequence: CDR1 SGHRS, CDR2 YFSETQ. The CDR3 sequence: CASSPAGSSVEKLFF. Here the CDR3 DNA reads TGCGCCAGCAGTCCGGCGGGCAGCTCGGTCGAAAAACTGTTTTTT.

This chain uses TRBV6-2 or TRBV6-3 with TRBJ2-7, with 8 bases identical to TRBD1. The germline V gene encodes CDR1 MNHEY and CDR2 SVGEGT. V lost 4 bases and J lost 3; bases outside the gene matches: 11. This CDR3 spans 16 amino acids. The chain's CDR3 is CASSLMVGTGYYEQYF. For the CDR3, the DNA is TGTGCCAGCAGTTTAATGGTTGGGACAGGATACTACGAGCAGTACTTC.

This chain joins TRBV7-2 and TRBJ1-3; D is perhaps TRBD1 (6 bases). This CDR3 has 16 residues. V was clipped by 0 bases and J by 4 bases, with 13 bases between them. Germline values: CDR1 SGHTA, CDR2 FQGNSA. CDR3 sequence (DNA): TGTGCCAGCAGCTTAGCCCTAGGGACACTAGGAAACACCATATATTTT. This sequence encodes CASSLALGTLGNTIYF.

The chain combines TRBV18 with TRBJ2-7, with no clear D. This CDR3 has 12 residues. V was trimmed by 4 bases and J by 3 bases, leaving 7 bases between them. Germline-derived CDR1 and CDR2 are KGHSH and LQKENI. CDR3 in amino acids: CASSRSDYEQYF. For the CDR3, the DNA is TGTGCCAGCTCACGAAGCGACTACGAGCAGTACTTC.

V and J are TRBV5-1 and TRBJ2-1; TRBD2 agrees at 15 bases. The V gene end was trimmed by 2 bases and the J gene end by 4 bases; junction bases not matched to a gene: 4. Germline loops: CDR1 SGHRS, CDR2 YFSETQ. The CDR3 spans 17 residues. CDR3 in amino acids: CASSFRTSGRGYNEQFF. The CDR3 DNA reads TGCGCCAGCAGCTTTAGGACTAGCGGGAGGGGTTACAATGAGCAGTTCTTC.

The genes are TRBV7-6 and TRBJ2-3, with TRBD2 matching over 9 bases. The CDR3 spans 16 residues. Trimming took 0 bases from V and 3 from J; bases not matched to a gene: 4. The germline V gene has CDR1 SGHVS and CDR2 FNYEAQ. The DNA for the CDR3 is TGTGCCAGCAGCTTAGCGCCTGGACTAGCGACAGATACGCAGTATTTT. Translating gives CASSLAPGLATDTQYF.

The chain joins TRBV30 to TRBJ1-1; tentative D call: TRBD1 (6 bases). V was trimmed by 2 bases and J by 6 bases, leaving 13 bases between them. This CDR3 is 13 amino acids long. The germline V gene has CDR1 GTSNPN and CDR2 SVGIG (reference sequence). CDR3 in amino acids: CAWSITGTAEAFF. The DNA of the CDR3 is TGTGCCTGGAGTATCACAGGGACCGCTGAAGCTTTCTTT.

V is TRBV2 and J is TRBJ2-7; D might be TRBD2 (7 bases). V lost 1 base, J lost 6 bases, and 16 bases lay in between. CDR1 is SNHLY, CDR2 FYNNEI, per germline. The CDR3 runs to 15 residues. The CDR3 sequence is CASSEVGGGGREQYF. The DNA for the CDR3 is TGTGCCAGCAGTGAAGTTGGGGGCGGGGGCCGCGAGCAGTACTTC.

This clone occurred once. The chain uses TRBV18 and TRBJ2-1; 10 bases map to TRBD2. Germline CDR1 is KGHSH and CDR2 is LQKENI. The CDR3 has 14 amino acids. The trim removed 6 bases at V and 6 bases at J, leaving 5 bases unmatched. CDR3 nucleotides: TGTGCCAGCTCGGTTAGCGGGGGGCCCAATGAGCAGTTCTTC. Translation: CASSVSGGPNEQFF.

The chain couples TRBV6-5 to TRBJ1-6; D remains unclear. The CDR3 is 14 residues long. The germline V gene has CDR1 MNHEY and CDR2 SVGAGI. Trimming removed 7 bases from V and 10 bases from J, with 17 bases in between. The CDR3 loop reads CASTDFRKNSPLHF. DNA of the CDR3: TGTGCCAGCACCGACTTCAGAAAGAACTCACCCCTCCACTTT.

This chain connects TRBV19 to TRBJ1-1; D ambiguous. Germline V gives CDR1 LNHDA, CDR2 SQIVND (reference sequence). V lost 7 bases to trimming and J lost 3 bases, with 15 bases between them. This CDR3 contains 14 residues. This CDR3 is CASNFPGSHTEAFF. The DNA for the CDR3 is TGTGCCAGTAACTTCCCAGGATCCCACACTGAAGCTTTCTTT.

V gene TRBV19 combines with J gene TRBJ1-1; a possible D gene is TRBD1 (6 bases). The V gene's germline CDR1 is LNHDA and CDR2 SQIVND (reference sequence). The CDR3 is 15 amino acids. V was clipped by 5 bases and J by 2 bases, with 15 bases between them. The CDR3 reads CASSPNRVRNTEAFF. CDR3 sequence (DNA): TGTGCCAGTAGTCCAAACAGGGTCAGAAACACTGAAGCTTTCTTT.

The V and J genes are TRBV6-1 and TRBJ2-2; the D gene is possibly TRBD1 (5 bases). The ends were cut back, 2 bases at V and 3 bases at J, with 10 bases in the middle. In germline, CDR1 is MNHNS, CDR2 SASEGT. The CDR3 extends over 15 amino acids. The CDR3 here is CASSELRVDTGELFF. CDR3 in DNA: TGTGCCAGCAGTGAACTCAGGGTGGACACCGGGGAGCTGTTTTTT.

J is TRBJ1-2 and V is TRBV9, with D possibly TRBD1 on 6 matching bases. CDR1 and CDR2 from the germline V gene are SGDLS and YYNGEE. CDR3 length: 16 amino acids. With 0 bases removed from V and 6 bases from J, the gap between germline ends came to 18 bases. CDR3 coding DNA: TGTGCCAGCAGCGTAGGATCGGGGGGGCGACGGGATGGCTACACCTTC. Encoded protein: CASSVGSGGRRDGYTF.

The rearrangement uses TRBV27 and TRBJ2-1; 10 nucleotides agree with TRBD2. The CDR3 sequence is 15 residues long. The V and J ends lost 5 bases and 6 bases, in that order; junction bases with no gene match: 7. Germline V gene data show CDR1 as MNHEY and CDR2 as SMNVEV (reference sequence). CDR3 sequence reads: CASSGQREGLNEQFF. The CDR3 DNA follows: TGTGCCAGCAGTGGGCAGCGGGAGGGCCTCAATGAGCAGTTCTTC.